The entry that follows covers one T cell receptor (beta chain) sequence. This entry is derived from a study of blood T cell repertoires in COVID-19. Study overall: Acute and convalescent COVID-19 specimens originated in the United States, Italy and Spain.

Grouping used clinical history reported by participants in a survey and questionnaire. Sequencing was performed with immunoSEQ multiplex PCR; in TCRdb, only in-frame clones are kept and a portion is missing. The table shows about 300,000 clones, with approximately 83% occurring only once. The CDR3 sequence is 18 residues long. Sequencing was carried out using PBMCs or T cells enriched from blood (not recorded which). The chain uses TRBV21-1 and TRBJ2-2; the table's D call, TRBD2, was not checked against the DNA. TRBV21-1 is flagged as a pseudogene. The receptor was derived from a man younger than 40 who had recovered from COVID-19. In nucleotides, the CDR3 is TGTGCCAGCAGCGCCTTTCGGAGTAGCGGGGGGTTCACCGGGGAGCTGTTTTTT. This encodes CASSAFRSSGGFTGELFF.